The subject of this entry is one T cell receptor beta chain. This clonotype has at least ten counts. Its cognate antigen has yet to be identified. Base qualities are not recorded, but no much larger clone differs from it by a single base. The data originate from a study of neurological immune-mediated disorders (dated by TCRdb to the late 2010s). Concerning the study at large: Using UMI-based sequencing, the study compared peripheral blood TCR-beta repertoires from patients with HTLV-I-associated myelopathy (HAM/TSP), patients with multiple sclerosis, and healthy controls. The approximately 110 TCR-beta libraries included longitudinal samples, technical triplicates and paired sorted CD4+ and CD8+ T-cell subsets alongside PBMC samples. The cohort was made up of approximately 69 subjects, consisting of 15 or so HAM/TSP patients, around 35 multiple sclerosis patients and about 20 healthy controls.

From the cysteine up to the phenylalanine, the CDR3 has a length of 16 residues. The retained sequence is limited to the CDR3, 48 bases, with the frame set at the first base. According to the germline V gene (reference sequence), CDR1 reads SGHNT and CDR2 reads YYREEE. Here V drops 4 bases and J drops 8 bases, and the junction holds 8 bases not matched to any gene. What the research found in general, with its limitations: The highest TCR clonal expansion was observed in HAM/TSP patients, whereas the lowest was observed in MS patients, even when compared with healthy controls. No identical CDR3 amino acid sequences were shared among expanded clones across subjects, suggesting private TCR-beta repertoires in all groups.

cDNA synthesis used template-switch 5'RACE with a primer carrying a 10-nucleotide random unique molecular identifier tagging each TCR transcript. Each sequencing run produced over 170 million TCR-beta sequences covering 15-18 subjects. Total RNA was extracted with the RNeasy kit. TCR-beta VDJ regions were amplified with primers for the TCR constant region and the 5'RACE anchor, using the KAPA Real-time Library Amplification kit. A first PCR added sample indexes and Illumina adaptors, and a second PCR then raised library yield. The roughly 650 bp TCR product was size-selected on a 2% E-gel SizeSelection system after Ampure bead purification. Before pooling, library quality was assessed on a Bioanalyzer, concentration was determined with Qubit, and library quantification was performed with the Kapa Library Quantification kit. Libraries were sequenced paired-end 2 x 150 bp on an Illumina HiSeq 2500. To increase sequence diversity, roughly 24-32% phiX was spiked into each library pool. For the original study's pipeline: The UMI-based MiGEC pipeline processed quality-filtered reads and removed over 80% of raw TCR sequences during error correction. VDJ genes were aligned to IMGT germline references, and each clonotype was defined by a unique CDR3 amino acid sequence together with V-J genes. Clonal expansion, Shannon diversity and CDR3 relatedness (CalcPairwiseDistances, ClusterSamples) were evaluated with VDJtools, and phylogenetic trees were built with CLCbio workbench. Expanded clones were defined as having at least 8 unique UMIs, based on coefficient-of-variation modelling across technical triplicates. TCRdb took the public reads, trimmed them with fastp at Q25, ran MiXCR for clone calling and kept in-frame beta chains. Records with the same CDR3 protein are collapsed into one entry carrying the most frequent genes and DNA. For this entry, the V and J calls and clone size follow TCRdb and not the study's own pipeline. The sample contains over 45,000 distinct CDR3 sequences, under 30% of them found a single time. The ten most abundant clones make up roughly a quarter of the sample.

The healthy controls were volunteers from a blood bank in Maryland, USA. Unsorted PBMC libraries were generated from 2 million PBMCs stored in RNAlater at -80 °C until RNA extraction. Peripheral blood was subjected to Ficoll-Hypaque density gradient centrifugation to isolate PBMCs, which were then cryopreserved in liquid nitrogen. Material for sequencing was PBMCs. This clonotype was obtained from a woman in her sixties or seventies in good health. This chain joins TRBV5-4 to TRBJ2-1; 14 of the junction bases match TRBD2. The sequenced DNA: TGTGCCAGCAGCAGCCCCGGGACTAGCGGGAGTGATGAGCAGTTCTTC. It encodes CASSSPGTSGSDEQFF.